This T cell receptor (beta chain) was recovered during a study of T-cell memory formation after mild COVID-19. The wider study: TCR clustering was largely donor specific.

CDR1 is SGDLS, CDR2 YYNGEE, per germline. Deletions cut 0 bases from V and 8 bases from J, with 9 bases between. CDR3 length: 14 amino acids. Ten or more counts support this clonotype. TCRdb recomputed calls from the 5' RACE reads with MiXCR, one row per CDR3 protein. The sample lists just over 350,000 distinct CDR3 sequences; about 15% were seen once. This clonotype originated in a man aged 18 to 29 who had mild COVID-19 (a few samples of this study predate the infection). Cell type and time point are not known. This rearrangement joins TRBV9 to TRBJ1-6; D gene unclear. Input material: PBMCs or a T cell subset sorted from them (not recorded which). For the CDR3, the DNA is TGTGCCAGCAGCGTAGGGGCGTTGGATTCACCCCTCCACTTT. Its translation: CASSVGALDSPLHF.